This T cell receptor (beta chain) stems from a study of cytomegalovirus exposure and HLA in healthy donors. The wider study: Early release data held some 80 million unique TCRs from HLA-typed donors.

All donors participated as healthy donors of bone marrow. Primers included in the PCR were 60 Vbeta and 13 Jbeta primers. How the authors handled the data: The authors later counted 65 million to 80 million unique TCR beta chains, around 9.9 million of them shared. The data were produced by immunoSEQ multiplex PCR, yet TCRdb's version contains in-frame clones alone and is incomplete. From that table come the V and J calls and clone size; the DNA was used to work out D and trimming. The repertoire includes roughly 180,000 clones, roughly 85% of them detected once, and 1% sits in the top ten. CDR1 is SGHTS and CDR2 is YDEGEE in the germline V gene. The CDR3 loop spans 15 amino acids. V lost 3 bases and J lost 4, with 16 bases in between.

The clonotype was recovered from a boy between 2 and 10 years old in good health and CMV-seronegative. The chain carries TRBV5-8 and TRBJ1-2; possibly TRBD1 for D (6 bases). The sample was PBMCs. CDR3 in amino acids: CASSSRQEKTYGYTF. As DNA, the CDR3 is TGTGCCAGCAGCTCCCGACAGGAGAAGACCTATGGCTACACCTTC.